These 21 T cell receptor beta chains were all obtained from the same sample, sequenced in a study of technical replicates of blood from a handful of donors. Libraries were prepared by immunoSEQ multiplex PCR; TCRdb keeps only in-frame clonotypes and omits some of them. The table records under 85,000 clones, over 85% of them present only once. Sequencing used T cells isolated from PBMCs. These receptors were obtained from a human donor in good health.

The chain recombines TRBV6-4 with TRBJ1-2; D is possibly TRBD1 (5 bases). V lost 6 bases to trimming and J lost 8 bases, with 19 bases between them. Germline values: CDR1 MRHNA, CDR2 SNTAGT. The CDR3 loop spans 14 amino acids. CDR3 loop: CASSDKQAFGGYTF. The CDR3 DNA reads as TGTGCCAGCAGCGATAAACAGGCCTTTGGAGGCTACACCTTC.

The rearrangement joins TRBV14 to TRBJ2-7; D remains unclear. CDR3 length equals 13 residues. Trimming shortened V by 1 base and J by 7 bases, and 11 bases separated the two germline ends. CDR1 and CDR2 from the germline V gene are SGHDN and FVKESK. The CDR3 DNA sequence: TGTGCCAGCAGCCAAGGGCAGGTGAGAGAGCAGTACTTC. Its translation is CASSQGQVREQYF.

V is TRBV21-1 and J is TRBJ2-7; the table's TRBD2 call for D was not verified on the DNA. TRBV21-1 is listed as a pseudogene. This CDR3 region has 15 residues. CDR3 amino acids: CASSNLAASSYEQYF. As DNA, the CDR3 is TGTGCCAGCAGCAATTTAGCGGCGAGCTCCTACGAGCAGTACTTC.

The V and J genes are TRBV7-3 and TRBJ2-1; 12 nucleotides line up with TRBD1. Per germline, CDR1 SGHTA and CDR2 FQGTGA. V shed 3 bases and J 7 bases; nucleotides not matched to a gene: 4. The CDR3 sequence is 15 residues long. The CDR3 sequence is CASSFGTGGINEQFF. The DNA of the CDR3 is TGTGCCAGCAGCTTTGGGACAGGGGGCATAAATGAGCAGTTCTTC.

The genes are TRBV28 and TRBJ2-7, with TRBD1 matching over 10 bases. The J segment lost 3 bases and the V segment lost 10 bases, leaving 6 bases of the junction unmatched. Germline CDR1 MDHEN, CDR2 SYDVKM. This CDR3 is built from 13 residues. CDR3 in DNA: TGTGCCACTGGACAGGGGGAATTCTACGAGCAGTACTTC. Amino acid sequence: CATGQGEFYEQYF.

The rearrangement uses TRBV15 and TRBJ2-3, with 8 bases identical to TRBD1. J was trimmed by 2 bases and V by 2 bases; bases with no gene match: 0. The CDR3 is made up of 14 amino acids. CDR1 and CDR2 from the germline V gene are LNHNV and YYDKDF (reference sequence). CDR3 residues: CATSRQGATDTQYF. The CDR3 bases are TGTGCCACCAGCAGACAGGGGGCCACAGATACGCAGTATTTT.

The V and J genes are TRBV5-1 and TRBJ2-1; 9 nucleotides line up with TRBD2. With V trimmed by 4 bases and J by 6 bases, 14 bases remained unmatched. Per germline, CDR1 SGHRS and CDR2 YFSETQ. The CDR3 has 17 residues. The CDR3 is CASSPPPPGLARNEQFF. DNA for the CDR3: TGCGCCAGCAGCCCACCTCCCCCGGGACTAGCCCGCAATGAGCAGTTCTTC.

This chain joins TRBV6-1 and TRBJ2-2; 8 bases map to TRBD2. Germline CDR1 MNHNS, CDR2 SASEGT. V gave up 1 base and J gave up 4 bases; unmatched junction bases: 2. CDR3 length equals 15 residues. The CDR3 nucleotides are TGTGCCAGCAGTGAAGGTAGCGGGATCACCGGGGAGCTGTTTTTT. Amino acids: CASSEGSGITGELFF.

The chain joins TRBV7-9 to TRBJ1-2; 8 bases line up with TRBD1. The CDR3 sequence is 12 residues long. The trim removed 5 bases at V and 8 bases at J, leaving 4 bases unmatched. Germline CDR1 SEHNR, CDR2 FQNEAQ (reference sequence). CDR3 protein: CASSLDREGYTF. Here the CDR3 DNA reads TGTGCCAGCAGCCTGGACAGGGAAGGCTACACCTTC.

V is TRBV5-6 and J is TRBJ2-5; 9 bases fit TRBD2. V trimming: 4 bases; J trimming: 2 bases; junction bases outside the gene matches: 3. The CDR3 sequence is 14 residues long. In germline, CDR1 is SGHDT, CDR2 YYEEEE. Here the CDR3 reads CASSQTSGQETQYF. CDR3 coding DNA: TGTGCCAGCAGCCAGACTAGCGGTCAAGAGACCCAGTACTTC.

The CDR3 DNA reads TGTGCCAGCAGTGAATTCGGAGGGCGGAACACTGAAGCTTTCTTT. As protein: CASSEFGGRNTEAFF. The chain recombines TRBV2 with TRBJ1-1; D remains ambiguous. The germline V gene has CDR1 SNHLY and CDR2 FYNNEI. This CDR3 has 15 residues. Trimming removed 2 bases at V and 1 base at J, with 11 bases between.

The chain carries TRBV6-6 and TRBJ2-7; D is unclear. The CDR3 is 12 residues long. The V end lost 0 bases, the J end lost 7 bases, and 7 bases lay between the germline ends. Germline assignment: CDR1 MNHNY and CDR2 SVGAGI (reference sequence). Here the CDR3 reads CASSYSRVEQYF. DNA of the CDR3: TGTGCCAGCAGTTACTCTCGGGTTGAGCAGTACTTC.

The chain combines TRBV9 with TRBJ2-3; maybe TRBD1 (5 bases). This CDR3 is built from 14 residues. Germline values: CDR1 SGDLS, CDR2 YYNGEE. V was pared by 2 bases and J by 7 bases, with 14 bases between. Here the CDR3 DNA reads TGTGCCAGCAGCGTCGAGACAGCCTACAATACGCAGTATTTT. Protein product: CASSVETAYNTQYF.

This chain uses TRBV28 with TRBJ1-3; D unresolved. This CDR3 is 17 amino acids long. Per the germline V gene, CDR1 is MDHEN and CDR2 is SYDVKM. V lost 7 bases to trimming and J lost 3 bases, with 22 bases between them. DNA for the CDR3: TGTGCCAGCACCCTGAGGCTTTTACGGGAACTTGGAAACACCATATATTTT. This codes for CASTLRLLRELGNTIYF.

The rearrangement joins TRBV4-2 to TRBJ1-4, with a tentative D call TRBD1 (6 bases). Germline V gene lookup returns CDR1 LGHNA and CDR2 YNFKEQ. With 0 bases removed from V and 0 bases from J, the gap between germline ends came to 14 bases. There are 18 residues in the CDR3. In nucleotides, the CDR3 is TGTGCCAGCAGCCAAGATCCCCGGACAGACCCAACTAATGAAAAACTGTTTTTT. Its protein is CASSQDPRTDPTNEKLFF.

The chain carries TRBV5-6 and TRBJ2-5; TRBD1 aligns across 7 bases. The CDR3 totals 15 residues. Unmatched junction bases numbered 6, after V lost 0 bases and J lost 4 bases. Per the germline V gene, CDR1 is SGHDT and CDR2 is YYEEEE. CDR3 nucleotide sequence: TGTGCCAGCAGCTTGGGGGACAGTCGCATAGAGACCCAGTACTTC. Translating gives CASSLGDSRIETQYF.

This rearrangement joins TRBV5-1 to TRBJ2-2, with D possibly TRBD1 on 5 matching bases. V was pared by 0 bases and J by 4 bases, with 7 bases between. Germline V gene lookup returns CDR1 SGHRS and CDR2 YFSETQ. This CDR3 is 14 amino acids long. The CDR3 region is CASSLARATGELFF. The CDR3 coding sequence is TGCGCCAGCAGCTTGGCCAGGGCCACCGGGGAGCTGTTTTTT.

This clone came up once. The CDR3 is CASSVRATNTEAFF. The CDR3 DNA reads as TGTGCCAGCAGCGTAAGAGCCACGAACACTGAAGCTTTCTTT. The J gene is TRBJ1-1, the V gene TRBV9; no reliable D call. This CDR3 contains 14 residues. Germline lookup yields CDR1 SGDLS and CDR2 YYNGEE. V dropped 1 base and J dropped 1 base, with 8 bases sitting between them.

This clone was seen only once. The V and J genes are TRBV6-5 and TRBJ1-2, with a possible D match to TRBD1 (5 bases). The CDR3 runs to 14 residues. The ends were cut back, 2 bases at V and 4 bases at J, with 11 bases in the middle. Germline V gene data show CDR1 as MNHEY and CDR2 as SVGAGI. CDR3 DNA: TGTGCCAGCAGTTACGCCGAAGGGGCCTATGGCTACACCTTC. It codes for CASSYAEGAYGYTF.

This rearrangement joins TRBV5-6 to TRBJ1-2; D is undetermined. Germline V CDR1 and CDR2: SGHDT, YYEEEE. The V end was cut by 0 bases, the J end by 7 bases, with 13 bases between. The CDR3 has 14 residues. CDR3 loop: CASSLDSSNRGYTF. As DNA, the CDR3 is TGTGCCAGCAGCTTGGACAGCAGTAACCGTGGCTACACCTTC.

This clone was recorded once. The V call is TRBV15, the J call TRBJ1-2; tentatively, D is TRBD1 (6 bases). The ends were cut back, 3 bases at V and 5 bases at J, with 19 bases in the middle. This CDR3 has 16 residues. CDR1 and CDR2 from the germline V gene are LNHNV and YYDKDF (reference sequence). The CDR3 protein is CATSRFGGGARYGYTF. The CDR3 DNA sequence: TGTGCCACCAGCAGGTTCGGCGGGGGCGCAAGATATGGCTACACCTTC.